This T cell receptor beta chain is from a study of blood T cell repertoires in COVID-19 (dated by TCRdb to about 2020). For the study in its entirety: The collaborator samples originated in the United States, Italy and Spain and spanned the acute and convalescent phases of COVID-19. A freely available public database, intended as a resource for researchers studying the immune response to SARS-CoV-2, is where the repertoires were released. The prospective study material was composed of cDNA or gDNA derived from T cells, B-cell-depleted T cells, or PBMCs. Sample metadata almost always included a de-identified subject ID, COVID-19 status, age in years and sex. HLA class I and class II types, where available, came from metadata supplied by the sample provider rather than from assay-based typing. The samples were drawn from the first 160 participants of the ongoing ImmuneRACE study and from over a thousand subjects provided by 6 global collaborators. Deeply sampled blood TCRbeta repertoires from subjects exposed to, actively infected with, or recovered from COVID-19 were included in the dataset. Findings and caveats that apply to the study as a whole: The amount of clinical and demographic metadata varied by source and participant and was provided uncurated.

Here V drops 0 bases and J drops 1 base, and the junction holds 5 bases not matched to any gene. There are 16 amino acids in the CDR3, from cysteine to phenylalanine inclusive. The retained sequence is limited to the CDR3, 48 bases, with the frame set at the first base. Based on the germline V gene, the CDR1 and CDR2 sequences are SGDLS and YYNGEE. TCRbeta CDR3 regions were amplified from genomic DNA using the immunoSEQ Assay, a bias-controlled multiplex PCR. The study's processing was this. Within the assay, amplification of reference gene primers was used to estimate how many nucleated cells each sample contained. Sequence reads were collapsed and filtered to measure the absolute abundance of every unique TCRbeta CDR3 rearrangement. Productive Simpson clonality was computed per sample as the square root of Simpson's diversity index over productive rearrangements. TCRdb provides this immuneACCESS table in a form limited to in-frame rearrangements. Some clones are lacking; in checked studies, under half of them reflect an unresolved V gene, and why the rest are absent is not known. D and trimming come from the DNA, and the V and J calls and clone size come from that table. The sample table contains 60,000 to 90,000 clones; only one count was recorded for about 83% of them. The ten largest clones capture around 5.1% of the sample.

Each collaborating institution followed its own protocols to collect whole blood in K2EDTA tubes. For TCRbeta analysis, collaborators shipped samples as frozen whole blood, isolated PBMCs, or DNA extracted from either of those sample types. On this clone: The antigen it binds to is not known. Base qualities are not at hand, and no much larger clone is one base apart.

Input material: peripheral blood. Recombination connected TRBV9 to TRBJ2-5, with 8 central nucleotides matching TRBD2. The TCR was taken from a woman older than 75 with active or convalescent COVID-19. The CDR3 protein sequence reads: CASSVGVAGPQETQYF. The nucleotides read TGTGCCAGCAGCGTAGGAGTAGCGGGACCCCAAGAGACCCAGTACTTC.